This T cell receptor (beta chain) was recorded in a study of shared clonotypes between healthy human individuals. Deep was the level at which the assay was run. The repertoire was sequenced with immunoSEQ multiplex PCR; TCRdb's copy has only in-frame clones and lacks some. This sample yields under 2,000,000 clones, of which approximately 94% are seen a single time; 1.2% belongs to the top ten. Germline CDR1 and CDR2: MGHRA and YSYEKL. V dropped 1 base and J dropped 16 bases, with 17 bases sitting between them. CDR3 size: 13 residues. Terminally differentiated effector memory CD45RA+ cells were excluded from the naive CD8 cells, which were CD45RO-negative and positively selected for CCR7. Study results and limitations: When naive CD4 clonotypes were compared across a few donors, about 4.8% were shared.

Comment on this clone: Its antigen remains unidentified.

The sequencing sample was made of naive CD8+ T cells sorted from blood. This receptor was identified in a man aged 18-30 years in good health. The V gene is TRBV4-1, the J gene TRBJ2-1; D is perhaps TRBD2 (6 bases). CDR3 in DNA: TGCGCCAGCAGCCAAGGGGTACTAGCCGTTCGTTTCTTC. As protein: CASSQGVLAVRFF.